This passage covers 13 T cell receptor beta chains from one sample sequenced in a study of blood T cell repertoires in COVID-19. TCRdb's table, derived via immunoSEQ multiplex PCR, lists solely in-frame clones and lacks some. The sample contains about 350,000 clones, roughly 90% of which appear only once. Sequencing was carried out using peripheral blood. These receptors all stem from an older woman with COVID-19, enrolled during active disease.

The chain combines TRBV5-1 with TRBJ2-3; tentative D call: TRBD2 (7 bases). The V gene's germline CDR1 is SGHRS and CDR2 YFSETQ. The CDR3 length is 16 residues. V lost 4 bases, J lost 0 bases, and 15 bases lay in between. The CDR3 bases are TGCGCCAGCAGCGAGGGAGGGGGATTTAGCACAGATACGCAGTATTTT. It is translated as CASSEGGGFSTDTQYF. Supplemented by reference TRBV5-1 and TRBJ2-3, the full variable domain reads KAGVTQTPRYLIKTRGQQVTLSCSPISGHRSVSWYQQTPGQGLQFLFEYFSETQRNKGNFPGRFSGRQFSNSRSEMNVSTLELGDSALYLCASSEGGGFSTDTQYFGPGTRLTVL.

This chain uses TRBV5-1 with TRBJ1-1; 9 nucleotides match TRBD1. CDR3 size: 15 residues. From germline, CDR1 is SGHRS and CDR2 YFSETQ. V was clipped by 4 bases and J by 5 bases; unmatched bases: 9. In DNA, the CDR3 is TGCGCCAGCAGCGGCGACAGGGGGGTAAAAACTGAAGCTTTCTTT. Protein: CASSGDRGVKTEAFF.

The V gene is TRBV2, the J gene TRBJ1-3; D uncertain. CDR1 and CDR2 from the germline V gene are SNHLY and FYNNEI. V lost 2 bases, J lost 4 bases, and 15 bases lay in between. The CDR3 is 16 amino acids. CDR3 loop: CASSEWTPDFGNTIYF. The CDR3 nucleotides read TGTGCCAGCAGTGAATGGACGCCGGACTTCGGAAACACCATATATTTT.

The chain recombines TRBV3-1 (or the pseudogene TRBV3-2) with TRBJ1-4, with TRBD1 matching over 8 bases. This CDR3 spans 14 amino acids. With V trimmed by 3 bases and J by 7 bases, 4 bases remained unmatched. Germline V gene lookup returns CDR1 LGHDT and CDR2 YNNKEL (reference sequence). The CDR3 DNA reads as TGTGCCAGCAGCCAGAGACAGGGGAGTGAAAAACTGTTTTTT. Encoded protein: CASSQRQGSEKLFF.

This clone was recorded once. As DNA, the CDR3 is TGTGCCAGCAGCCTGGGGACAGGAAACACTGAAGCTTTCTTT. This gives the protein CASSLGTGNTEAFF. The chain links TRBV28 to TRBJ1-1; 8 nucleotides align to TRBD1. V shed 6 bases and J 2 bases; nucleotides not matched to a gene: 5. CDR1 is MDHEN, CDR2 SYDVKM, per germline. The CDR3 consists of 14 residues.

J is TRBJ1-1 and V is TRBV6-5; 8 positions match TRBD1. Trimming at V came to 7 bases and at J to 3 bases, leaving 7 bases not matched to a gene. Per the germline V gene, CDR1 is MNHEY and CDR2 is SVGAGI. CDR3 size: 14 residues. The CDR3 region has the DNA TGTGCCAGCAATCCCCGACAGGGGCACACTGAAGCTTTCTTT. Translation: CASNPRQGHTEAFF.

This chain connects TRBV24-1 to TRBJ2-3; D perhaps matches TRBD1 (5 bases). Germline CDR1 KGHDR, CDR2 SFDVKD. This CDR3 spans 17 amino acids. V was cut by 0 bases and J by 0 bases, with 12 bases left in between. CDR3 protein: CATSDLRGSLSTDTQYF. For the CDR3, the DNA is TGTGCCACCAGTGATTTGAGGGGATCTCTTAGCACAGATACGCAGTATTTT.

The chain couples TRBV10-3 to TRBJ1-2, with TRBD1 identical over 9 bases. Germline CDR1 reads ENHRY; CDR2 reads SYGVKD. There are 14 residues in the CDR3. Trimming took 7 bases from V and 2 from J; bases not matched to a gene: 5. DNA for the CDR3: TGTGCCATCACTCGGGGACAGGGCAACTATGGCTACACCTTC. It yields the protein CAITRGQGNYGYTF.

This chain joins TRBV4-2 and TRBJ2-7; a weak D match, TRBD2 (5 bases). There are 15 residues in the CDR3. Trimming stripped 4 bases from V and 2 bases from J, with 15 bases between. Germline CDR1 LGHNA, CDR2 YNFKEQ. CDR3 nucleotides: TGTGCCAGCAGCCGCCTCGGAGGTTTCACCTACGAGCAGTACTTC. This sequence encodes CASSRLGGFTYEQYF.

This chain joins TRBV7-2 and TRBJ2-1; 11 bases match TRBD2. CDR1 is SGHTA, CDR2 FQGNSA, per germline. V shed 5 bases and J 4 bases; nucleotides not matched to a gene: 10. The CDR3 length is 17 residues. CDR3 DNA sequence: TGTGCCAGCAGCATCTTTAGCGGGGGGGCCGGGTACAATGAGCAGTTCTTC. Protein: CASSIFSGGAGYNEQFF. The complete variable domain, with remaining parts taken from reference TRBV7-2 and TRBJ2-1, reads GAGVSQSPSNKVTEKGKDVELRCDPISGHTALYWYRQSLGQGLEFLIYFQGNSAPDKSGLPSDRFSAERTGGSVSTLTIQRTQQEDSAVYLCASSIFSGGAGYNEQFFGPGTRLTVL.

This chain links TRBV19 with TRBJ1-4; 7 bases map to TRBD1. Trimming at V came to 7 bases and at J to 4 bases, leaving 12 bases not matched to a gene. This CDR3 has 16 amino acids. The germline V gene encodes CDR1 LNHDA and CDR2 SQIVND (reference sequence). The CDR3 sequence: CASTTGPGGLNEKLFF. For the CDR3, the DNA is TGTGCCAGTACCACAGGGCCAGGGGGACTTAATGAAAAACTGTTTTTT.

The CDR3 region is CASSYPPGTAYNEQFF. CDR3 in DNA: TGTGCCAGCAGCTACCCCCCCGGGACAGCTTACAATGAGCAGTTCTTC. The chain joins TRBV13 to TRBJ2-1; 7 bases map to TRBD1. The CDR3 spans 16 residues. With 4 bases clipped from V and 4 bases from J, the junction kept 10 bases outside the gene matches. Germline V gene sequence: CDR1 PRHDT, CDR2 FYEKMQ (reference sequence).

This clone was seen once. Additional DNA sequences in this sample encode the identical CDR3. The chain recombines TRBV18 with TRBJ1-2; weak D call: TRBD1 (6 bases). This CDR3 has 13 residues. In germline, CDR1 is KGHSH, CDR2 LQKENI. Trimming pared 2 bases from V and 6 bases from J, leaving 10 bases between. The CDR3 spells CASSPGQGNGYTF. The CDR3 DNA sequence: TGTGCCAGCTCACCAGGGCAGGGGAATGGCTACACCTTC.